The 25 T cell receptor beta chains given below trace back to one sample, sequenced in a study of CD8+ T cells in alopecia areata. Sequencing relied on a cDNA template that was reverse transcribed from extracted RNA. Libraries were prepared by immunoSEQ multiplex PCR; TCRdb keeps only in-frame clonotypes and omits some of them. The sample shows some 99,000 clones, roughly 42% of them seen only once. Sequencing used CD4+ T cells sorted from blood. These receptors were taken from a human donor with alopecia areata.

This clone was observed a few times. The gene calls are TRBV29-1 and TRBJ1-3; D remains unclear. The CDR3 contains 12 residues. V lost 4 bases and J 3 bases, leaving 7 bases between the germline ends. Germline V gives CDR1 SQVTM, CDR2 ANQGSEA. CDR3 coding DNA: TGCAGCGTTGCTGAAAATGGAAACACCATATATTTT. It encodes CSVAENGNTIYF.

J is TRBJ1-6 and V is TRBV29-1, with D possibly matching TRBD1 (6 bases). Germline loops: CDR1 SQVTM, CDR2 ANQGSEA. The CDR3 totals 14 residues. Trimming stripped 5 bases from V and 10 bases from J, with 18 bases between. The CDR3 nucleotides are TGCAGCGTTCCAGGGGTCGGTACAGGATCACCCCTCCACTTT. Its translation is CSVPGVGTGSPLHF.

The genes are TRBV29-1 and TRBJ2-1; 11 positions agree with TRBD2. CDR1 and CDR2 (germline): SQVTM, ANQGSEA. Trimming took 2 bases from V and 12 from J; bases not matched to a gene: 9. The CDR3 is 14 residues long. The CDR3 loop reads CSVELLAGALAQFF. The CDR3 coding sequence is TGCAGCGTTGAACTACTAGCGGGGGCCCTCGCGCAGTTCTTC.

This clone was counted only a few times. The chain has TRBV29-1 and TRBJ2-7; the D is unclear. The ends were cut back, 8 bases at V and 0 bases at J, with 17 bases in the middle. Per germline, CDR1 SQVTM and CDR2 ANQGSEA. The CDR3 has 14 residues. DNA for the CDR3: TGCAGCACCATCCGGGTCATCAACTCCTACGAGCAGTACTTC. Translation gives CSTIRVINSYEQYF.

CDR3 region: CASSQVAVSGANVLTF. The CDR3 nucleotides read TGCGCCAGCAGCCAAGTGGCCGTTTCTGGGGCCAACGTCCTGACTTTC. The V call is TRBV4-3, the J call TRBJ2-6; D not resolved. Looked up from germline, CDR1 is LGHNA and CDR2 is YSLEER. V lost 1 base and J lost 1, with 8 bases in between. This CDR3 has 16 residues.

The sample holds a few counts of this clone. The V gene is TRBV29-1, the J gene TRBJ2-3; D call uncertain. This CDR3 comprises 13 residues. V was pared by 4 bases and J by 3 bases, with 11 bases between. CDR1 and CDR2 from the germline V gene are SQVTM and ANQGSEA. The CDR3 loop is CSVGTLVTDTQYF. Written as DNA, the CDR3 is TGCAGCGTTGGAACACTTGTGACAGATACGCAGTATTTT.

For this clone: The junction shows a germline mismatch at one end, possibly a read error. This sequence joins TRBV14 and TRBJ2-5; no clear D gene. Germline lookup yields CDR1 SGHDN and CDR2 FVKESK. This CDR3 is built from 11 residues. CDR3 nucleotide sequence: TGTGCCAGCGGCCAACAAGAGACCCAGTACTTC. As protein: CASGQQETQYF.

The chain joins TRBV5-1 to TRBJ2-3; TRBD2 matches at 7 bases. V shed 2 bases and J 9 bases; nucleotides not matched to a gene: 12. Germline CDR1 SGHRS, CDR2 YFSETQ. The CDR3 length is 15 residues. CDR3 sequence reads: CASSFASGDDGTQYF. The DNA for the CDR3 is TGCGCCAGCAGCTTTGCTAGCGGCGACGATGGCACGCAGTATTTT.

This chain uses TRBV30 with TRBJ1-2; tentative D call: TRBD1 (6 bases). Trimming removed 1 base at V and 5 bases at J, with 8 bases between. From germline, CDR1 is GTSNPN and CDR2 SVGIG (reference sequence). There are 12 residues in the CDR3. The CDR3 bases are TGTGCCTGGAGTGCCCAGGGGTATGGCTACACCTTC. It encodes CAWSAQGYGYTF.

This clone was counted between two and nine times. The gene calls are TRBV29-1 and TRBJ2-2, with 16 bases fitting TRBD2. Germline V gives CDR1 SQVTM, CDR2 ANQGSEA. The CDR3 contains 19 residues. J lost 0 bases, V lost 6 bases, and 10 bases had no gene match. CDR3 DNA: TGCAGCGTCCCCCTCGGGACTAGCGGGAGGGCCACGAACACCGGGGAGCTGTTTTTT. It yields the protein CSVPLGTSGRATNTGELFF.

The chain carries TRBV29-1 and TRBJ2-2; 8 bases are a match to TRBD1. Looked up from germline, CDR1 is SQVTM and CDR2 is ANQGSEA. The CDR3 runs to 13 residues. V dropped 8 bases and J dropped 6; count of bases not matched to a gene: 8. Here the CDR3 reads CSIWTGRAGELFF. The CDR3 DNA reads as TGCAGCATCTGGACAGGGCGCGCCGGGGAGCTGTTTTTT.

This clone was seen only once. V gene TRBV30 combines with J gene TRBJ2-3; 7 positions match TRBD1. CDR3 length: 14 residues. The ends lost 3 bases at V and 5 bases at J; junction bases unmatched: 8. CDR1 is GTSNPN and CDR2 is SVGIG in the germline V gene (reference sequence). CDR3 region: CAWRATGSVDTQYF. CDR3 coding DNA: TGTGCCTGGAGGGCGACAGGGAGTGTAGATACGCAGTATTTT.

The CDR3 spells CAWRGDRTNGYTF. The CDR3 region has the DNA TGTGCCTGGAGAGGGGACAGGACTAATGGCTACACCTTC. The chain combines TRBV30 with TRBJ1-2, with 8 bases identical to TRBD1. With V trimmed by 3 bases and J by 6 bases, 6 bases remained unmatched. The CDR3 sequence is 13 residues long. Germline CDR1 and CDR2: GTSNPN and SVGIG (reference sequence).

The chain carries TRBV28 and TRBJ1-1; no definite D call. Germline V lookup: CDR1 MDHEN, CDR2 SYDVKM. This CDR3 contains 12 residues. The germline V and J ends were trimmed by 7 bases and 2 bases, with 8 bases remaining between them. The CDR3 sequence is CASKAINTEAFF. CDR3 nucleotides: TGTGCCAGCAAGGCTATTAACACTGAAGCTTTCTTT.

V gene TRBV5-1 combines with J gene TRBJ2-7; D tentatively fits TRBD1 or TRBD2 (7 bases each). Germline V gene lookup returns CDR1 SGHRS and CDR2 YFSETQ. V was cut by 2 bases and J by 2 bases, with 14 bases left in between. The CDR3 spans 15 residues. The CDR3 is CASSLQGREAYEQYF. As DNA, the CDR3 is TGCGCCAGCAGCTTACAGGGGAGGGAAGCCTACGAGCAGTACTTC.

This rearrangement joins TRBV29-1 to TRBJ2-1; possibly TRBD1 for D (5 bases). CDR3 length: 14 residues. V was shortened by 3 bases and J by 2 bases, with 11 bases between the two germline ends. Germline V gene lookup returns CDR1 SQVTM and CDR2 ANQGSEA. The CDR3 loop is CSVDRPGTYNEQFF. In DNA, the CDR3 is TGCAGCGTTGACCGGCCAGGGACCTACAATGAGCAGTTCTTC.

The chain links TRBV6-6 to TRBJ2-1, with 10 bases identical to TRBD2. Germline V gene sequence: CDR1 MNHNY, CDR2 SVGAGI (reference sequence). J lost 2 bases, V lost 6 bases, and 4 bases had no gene match. This CDR3 region has 15 residues. The CDR3 loop is CASSQSGRAYNEQFF. Written as DNA, the CDR3 is TGTGCCAGCAGCCAGAGCGGGAGGGCCTACAATGAGCAGTTCTTC.

The chain combines TRBV29-1 with TRBJ1-1; D is possibly TRBD1 (6 bases). There are 13 residues in the CDR3. Germline loops: CDR1 SQVTM, CDR2 ANQGSEA. Here the CDR3 DNA reads TGCAGTGCGGGGGGACAAGCGAACACTGAAGCTTTCTTT. It specifies CSAGGQANTEAFF.

The rearrangement joins TRBV29-1 to TRBJ1-1, with 7 bases matching TRBD1. With V trimmed by 5 bases and J by 1 base, 4 bases remained unmatched. The CDR3 sequence is 13 residues long. Germline assignment: CDR1 SQVTM and CDR2 ANQGSEA. The CDR3 spells CSVPGQTNTEAFF. CDR3 sequence (DNA): TGCAGCGTTCCGGGACAGACGAACACTGAAGCTTTCTTT.

V usage is TRBV2 and J usage is TRBJ1-5; 8 bases are shared with TRBD1. CDR1 and CDR2 (germline): SNHLY, FYNNEI. The CDR3 extends over 14 amino acids. The V and J ends lost 6 bases and 6 bases, in that order; junction bases with no gene match: 7. The CDR3 protein is CASRDTGGSQPQHF. CDR3 DNA: TGTGCCAGCAGAGATACAGGGGGTAGTCAGCCCCAGCATTTT.

The DNA for the CDR3 is TGCAGCGTTGAAGAGGTGGGACAGGGGCGGTCAGGGCAGTACTTC. It encodes CSVEEVGQGRSGQYF. This rearrangement joins TRBV29-1 to TRBJ2-7; 10 nucleotides match TRBD1. The CDR3 loop spans 15 amino acids. Trimming at V came to 0 bases and at J to 9 bases, leaving 11 bases not matched to a gene. Germline V gene data show CDR1 as SQVTM and CDR2 as ANQGSEA.

The chain is built from TRBV6-6 and TRBJ2-5; weak D call: TRBD2 (5 bases). CDR1 and CDR2 (germline): MNHNY, SVGAGI (reference sequence). V was pared by 8 bases and J by 3 bases, with 13 bases between. This CDR3 is built from 13 residues. The CDR3 protein is CASLRTGKETQYF. As DNA, the CDR3 is TGTGCCAGCCTCCGGACGGGAAAAGAGACCCAGTACTTC.

The CDR3 DNA follows: TGTGCCAGCAGTCAGCTAGCGGTCCAAGAGACCCAGTACTTC. It codes for CASSQLAVQETQYF. The chain joins TRBV28 to TRBJ2-5; 7 nucleotides match TRBD2. There are 14 residues in the CDR3. Trimming at V came to 5 bases and at J to 1 base, leaving 4 bases not matched to a gene. CDR1 MDHEN and CDR2 SYDVKM come from the germline V gene.

The chain has TRBV29-1 and TRBJ2-7; possibly TRBD2 for D (5 bases). The CDR3 covers 14 residues. Deletions cut 5 bases from V and 4 bases from J, with 18 bases between. Germline CDR1 is SQVTM and CDR2 is ANQGSEA. This CDR3 is CSVSSSAVGYEQYF. In DNA form, the CDR3 reads TGCAGCGTTTCCTCGTCAGCGGTAGGTTACGAGCAGTACTTC.

The sample holds a few counts of this clone. The rearrangement uses TRBV29-1 and TRBJ2-1; no clear D. This CDR3 is 10 amino acids long. Looked up from germline, CDR1 is SQVTM and CDR2 is ANQGSEA. V lost 6 bases to trimming and J lost 5 bases, with 5 bases between them. The CDR3 bases are TGCAGCGTGGCGGACAATGAGCAGTTCTTC. Translated: CSVADNEQFF.